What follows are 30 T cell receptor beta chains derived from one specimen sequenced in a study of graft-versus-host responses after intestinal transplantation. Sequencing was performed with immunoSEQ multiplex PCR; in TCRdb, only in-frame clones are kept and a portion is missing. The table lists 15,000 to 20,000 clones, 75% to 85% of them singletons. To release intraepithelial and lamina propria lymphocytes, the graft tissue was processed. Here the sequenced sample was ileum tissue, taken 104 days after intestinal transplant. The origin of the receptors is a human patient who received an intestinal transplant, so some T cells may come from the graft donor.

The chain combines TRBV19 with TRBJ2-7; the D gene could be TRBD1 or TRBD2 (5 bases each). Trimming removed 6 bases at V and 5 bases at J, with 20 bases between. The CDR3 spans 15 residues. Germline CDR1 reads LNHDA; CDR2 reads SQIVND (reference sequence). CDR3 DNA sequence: TGTGCCAGTAGGAACTTCGGGCAGGGTAGCGACGAGCAGTACTTC. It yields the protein CASRNFGQGSDEQYF.

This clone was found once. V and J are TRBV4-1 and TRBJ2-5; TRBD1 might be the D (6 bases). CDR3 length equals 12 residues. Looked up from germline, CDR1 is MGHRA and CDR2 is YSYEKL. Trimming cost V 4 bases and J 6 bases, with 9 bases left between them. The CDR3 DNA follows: TGCGCCAGCAGCCTCAGGGGAAAGACCCAGTACTTC. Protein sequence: CASSLRGKTQYF.

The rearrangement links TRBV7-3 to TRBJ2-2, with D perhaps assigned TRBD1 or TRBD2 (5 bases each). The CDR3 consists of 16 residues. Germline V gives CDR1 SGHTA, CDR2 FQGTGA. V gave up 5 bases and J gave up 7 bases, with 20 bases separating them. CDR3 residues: CASSQGGLFRGGELFF. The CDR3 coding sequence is TGTGCCAGCAGCCAAGGTGGACTCTTTAGGGGCGGGGAGCTGTTTTTT.

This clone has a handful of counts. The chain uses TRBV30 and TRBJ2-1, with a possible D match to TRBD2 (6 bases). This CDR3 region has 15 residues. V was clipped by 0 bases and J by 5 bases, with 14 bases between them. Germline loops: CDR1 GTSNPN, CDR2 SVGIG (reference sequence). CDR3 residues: CAWSVDLAKDNEQFF. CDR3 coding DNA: TGTGCCTGGAGTGTAGACCTAGCGAAGGACAATGAGCAGTTCTTC.

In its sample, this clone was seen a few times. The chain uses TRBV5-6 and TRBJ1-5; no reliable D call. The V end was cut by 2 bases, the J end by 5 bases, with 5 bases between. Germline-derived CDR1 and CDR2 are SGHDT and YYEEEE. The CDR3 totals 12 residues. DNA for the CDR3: TGTGCCAGCAGCTTCGAGGATCAGCCCCAGCATTTT. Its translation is CASSFEDQPQHF.

The CDR3 reads CASSLVPYTYEQYF. The CDR3 region has the DNA TGTGCCAGCAGCTTAGTTCCGTATACCTACGAGCAGTACTTC. V gene TRBV7-8 combines with J gene TRBJ2-5, with unresolved D. The J call is doubtful: the DNA matches TRBJ2-7 better. This CDR3 comprises 14 residues. Germline assignment: CDR1 SGHVS and CDR2 FQNEAQ.

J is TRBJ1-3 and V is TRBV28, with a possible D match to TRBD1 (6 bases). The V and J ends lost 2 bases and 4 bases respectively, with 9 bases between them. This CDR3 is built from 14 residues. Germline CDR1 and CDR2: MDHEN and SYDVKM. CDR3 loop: CASSLQGTGNTIYF. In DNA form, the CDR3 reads TGTGCCAGCAGTTTACAGGGGACAGGAAACACCATATATTTT.

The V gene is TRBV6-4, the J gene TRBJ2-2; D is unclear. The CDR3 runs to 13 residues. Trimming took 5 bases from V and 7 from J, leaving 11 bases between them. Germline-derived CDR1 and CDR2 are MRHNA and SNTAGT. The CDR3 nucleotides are TGTGCCAGCAGTCCAGATAGTAGCGGGGAGCTGTTTTTT. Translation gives CASSPDSSGELFF.

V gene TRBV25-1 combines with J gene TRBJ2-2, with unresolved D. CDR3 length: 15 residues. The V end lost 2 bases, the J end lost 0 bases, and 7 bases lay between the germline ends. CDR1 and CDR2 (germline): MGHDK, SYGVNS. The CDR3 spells CASSERLANTGELFF. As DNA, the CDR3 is TGTGCCAGCAGTGAAAGGCTAGCGAACACCGGGGAGCTGTTTTTT. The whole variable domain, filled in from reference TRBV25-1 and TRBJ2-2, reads EADIYQTPRYLVIGTGKKITLECSQTMGHDKMYWYQQDPGMELHLIHYSYGVNSTEKGDLSSESTVSRIRTEHFPLTLESARPSHTSQYLCASSERLANTGELFFGEGSRLTVL.

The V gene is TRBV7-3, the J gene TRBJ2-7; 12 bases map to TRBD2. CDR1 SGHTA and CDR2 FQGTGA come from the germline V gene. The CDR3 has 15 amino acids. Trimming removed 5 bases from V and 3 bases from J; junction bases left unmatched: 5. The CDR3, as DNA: TGTGCCAGCAGCGAGACTAGCGGGAGTATCTACGAGCAGTACTTC. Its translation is CASSETSGSIYEQYF.

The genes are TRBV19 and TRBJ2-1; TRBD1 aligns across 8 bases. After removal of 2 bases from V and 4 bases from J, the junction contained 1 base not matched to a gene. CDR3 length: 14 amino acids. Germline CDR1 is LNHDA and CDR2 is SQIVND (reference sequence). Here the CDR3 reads CASSIQGAYNEQFF. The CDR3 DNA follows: TGTGCCAGTAGTATACAGGGGGCGTACAATGAGCAGTTCTTC.

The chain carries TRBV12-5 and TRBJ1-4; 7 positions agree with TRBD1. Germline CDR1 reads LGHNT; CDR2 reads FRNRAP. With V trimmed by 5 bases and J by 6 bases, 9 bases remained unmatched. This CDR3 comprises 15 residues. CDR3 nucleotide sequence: TGTGCTAGTGGTCCACGGGTCCAGGGGGATGAAAAACTGTTTTTT. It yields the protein CASGPRVQGDEKLFF.

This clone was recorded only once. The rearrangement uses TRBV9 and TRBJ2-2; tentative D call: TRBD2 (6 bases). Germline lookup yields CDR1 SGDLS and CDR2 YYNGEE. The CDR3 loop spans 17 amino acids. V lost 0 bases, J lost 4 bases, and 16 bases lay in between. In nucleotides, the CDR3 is TGTGCCAGCAGCGTAGAAAGGGTGATGCGGGGCACCGGGGAGCTGTTTTTT. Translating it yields CASSVERVMRGTGELFF. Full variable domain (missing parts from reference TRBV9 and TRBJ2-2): DSGVTQTPKHLITATGQRVTLRCSPRSGDLSVYWYQQSLDQGLQFLIQYYNGEERAKGNILERFSAQQFPDLHSELNLSSLELGDSALYFCASSVERVMRGTGELFFGEGSRLTVL.

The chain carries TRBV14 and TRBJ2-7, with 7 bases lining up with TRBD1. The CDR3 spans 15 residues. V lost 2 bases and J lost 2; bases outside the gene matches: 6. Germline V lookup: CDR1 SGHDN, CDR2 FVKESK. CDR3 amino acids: CASSQLGQRAYEQYF. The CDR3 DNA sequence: TGTGCCAGCAGCCAATTGGGACAGAGAGCCTACGAGCAGTACTTC.

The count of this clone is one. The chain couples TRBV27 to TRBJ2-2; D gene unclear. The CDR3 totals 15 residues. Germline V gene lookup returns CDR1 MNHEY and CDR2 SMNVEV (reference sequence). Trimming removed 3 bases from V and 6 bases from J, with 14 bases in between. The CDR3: CASSFVRPPPGELFF. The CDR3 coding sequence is TGTGCCAGCAGTTTTGTGAGGCCCCCCCCCGGGGAGCTGTTTTTT.

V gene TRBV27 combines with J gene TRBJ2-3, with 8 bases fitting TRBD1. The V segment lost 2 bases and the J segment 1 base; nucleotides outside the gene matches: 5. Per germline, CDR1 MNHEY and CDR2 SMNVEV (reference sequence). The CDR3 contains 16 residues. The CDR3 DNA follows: TGTGCCAGCAGTTTACTTCCGACAGGGGGCACAGATACGCAGTATTTT. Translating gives CASSLLPTGGTDTQYF.

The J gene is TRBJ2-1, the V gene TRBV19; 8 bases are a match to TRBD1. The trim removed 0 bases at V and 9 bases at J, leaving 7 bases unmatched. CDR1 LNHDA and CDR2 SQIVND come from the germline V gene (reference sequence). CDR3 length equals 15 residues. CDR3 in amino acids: CASSIEPGGAGEQFF. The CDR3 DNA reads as TGTGCCAGTAGTATAGAGCCAGGGGGCGCGGGTGAGCAGTTCTTC.

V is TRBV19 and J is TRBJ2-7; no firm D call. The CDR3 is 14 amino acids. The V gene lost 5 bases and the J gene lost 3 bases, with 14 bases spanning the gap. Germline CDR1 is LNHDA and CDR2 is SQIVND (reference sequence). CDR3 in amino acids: CASSFGMWGYEQYF. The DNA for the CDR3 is TGTGCCAGTAGTTTCGGAATGTGGGGCTACGAGCAGTACTTC.

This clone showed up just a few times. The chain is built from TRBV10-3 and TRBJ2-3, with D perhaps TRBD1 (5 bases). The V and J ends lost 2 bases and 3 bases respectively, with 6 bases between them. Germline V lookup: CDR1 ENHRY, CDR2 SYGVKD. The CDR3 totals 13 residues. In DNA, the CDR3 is TGTGCCATCAGTGAGCAGGGAACAGATACGCAGTATTTT. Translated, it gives CAISEQGTDTQYF.

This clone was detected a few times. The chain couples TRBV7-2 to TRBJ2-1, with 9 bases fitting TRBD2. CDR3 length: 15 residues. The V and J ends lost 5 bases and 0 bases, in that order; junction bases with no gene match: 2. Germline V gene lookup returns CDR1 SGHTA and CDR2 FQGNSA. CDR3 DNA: TGTGCCAGCAGCCCGACTAGCGGCTCCTACAATGAGCAGTTCTTC. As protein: CASSPTSGSYNEQFF.

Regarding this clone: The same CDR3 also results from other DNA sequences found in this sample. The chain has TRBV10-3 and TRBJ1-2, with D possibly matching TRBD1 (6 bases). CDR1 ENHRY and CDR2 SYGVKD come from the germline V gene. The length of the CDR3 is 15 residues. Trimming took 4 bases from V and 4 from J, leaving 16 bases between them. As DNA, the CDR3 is TGTGCCATCAGTGGTACCGGACAGATTCCCTATGGCTACACCTTC. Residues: CAISGTGQIPYGYTF.

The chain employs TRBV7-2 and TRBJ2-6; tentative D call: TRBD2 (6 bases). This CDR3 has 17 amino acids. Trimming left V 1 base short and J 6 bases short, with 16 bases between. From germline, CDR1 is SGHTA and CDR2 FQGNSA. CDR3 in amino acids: CASSLVAPGTAANVLTF. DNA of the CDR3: TGTGCCAGCAGCTTAGTAGCACCCGGGACTGCGGCCAACGTCCTGACTTTC.

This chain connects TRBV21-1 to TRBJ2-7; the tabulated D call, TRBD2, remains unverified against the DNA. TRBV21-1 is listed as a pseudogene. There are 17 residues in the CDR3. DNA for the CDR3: TGTGCCAGCAGCAAAGACCCATCCAGCGGGGGGTCCCACGAGCAGTACTTC. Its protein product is CASSKDPSSGGSHEQYF.

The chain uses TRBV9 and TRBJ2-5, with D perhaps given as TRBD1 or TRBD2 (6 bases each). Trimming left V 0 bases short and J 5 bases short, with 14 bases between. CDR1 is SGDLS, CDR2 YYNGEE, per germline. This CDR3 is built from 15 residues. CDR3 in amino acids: CASSVDTGARETQYF. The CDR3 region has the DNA TGTGCCAGCAGCGTAGATACGGGGGCAAGGGAGACCCAGTACTTC.

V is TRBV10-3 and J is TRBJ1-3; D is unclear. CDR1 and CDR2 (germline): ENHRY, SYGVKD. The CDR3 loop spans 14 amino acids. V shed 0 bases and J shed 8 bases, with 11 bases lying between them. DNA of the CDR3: TGTGCCATCAGTGAGTCGAAGGAGTTAGACACCATATATTTT. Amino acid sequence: CAISESKELDTIYF.

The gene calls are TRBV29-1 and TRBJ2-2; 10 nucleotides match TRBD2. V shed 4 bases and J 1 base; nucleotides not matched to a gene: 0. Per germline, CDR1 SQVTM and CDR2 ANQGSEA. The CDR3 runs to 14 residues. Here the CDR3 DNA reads TGCAGCGTTGGGACTAGCGGGAACACCGGGGAGCTGTTTTTT. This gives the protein CSVGTSGNTGELFF.

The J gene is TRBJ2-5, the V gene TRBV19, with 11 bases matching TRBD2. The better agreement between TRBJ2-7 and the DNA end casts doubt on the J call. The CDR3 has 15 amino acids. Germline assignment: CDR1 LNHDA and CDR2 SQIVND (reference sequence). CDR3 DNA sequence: TGTGCCAGTAGTAAGACTAGCGGGAAGATCTACGAGCAGTACTTC. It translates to CASSKTSGKIYEQYF.

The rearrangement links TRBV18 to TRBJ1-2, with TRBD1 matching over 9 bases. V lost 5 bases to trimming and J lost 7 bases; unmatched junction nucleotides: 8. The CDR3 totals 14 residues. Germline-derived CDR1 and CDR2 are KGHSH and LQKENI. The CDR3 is CASSSNRGQGGYTF. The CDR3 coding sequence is TGTGCCAGCTCATCAAACAGGGGGCAAGGTGGCTACACCTTC.

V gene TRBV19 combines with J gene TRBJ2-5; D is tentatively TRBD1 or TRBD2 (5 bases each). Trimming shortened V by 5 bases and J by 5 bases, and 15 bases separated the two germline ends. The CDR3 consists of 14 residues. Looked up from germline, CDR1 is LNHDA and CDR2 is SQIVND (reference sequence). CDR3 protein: CASSAGPEGETQYF. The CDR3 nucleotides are TGTGCCAGTAGTGCGGGCCCCGAGGGGGAGACCCAGTACTTC.

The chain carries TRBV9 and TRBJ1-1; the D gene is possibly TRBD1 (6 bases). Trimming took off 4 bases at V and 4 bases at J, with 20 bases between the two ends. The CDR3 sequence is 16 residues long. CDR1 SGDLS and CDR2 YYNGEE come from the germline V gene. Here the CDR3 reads CASSPDGAGVGTEAFF. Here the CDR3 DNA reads TGTGCCAGCAGCCCCGATGGGGCAGGGGTCGGCACTGAAGCTTTCTTT.